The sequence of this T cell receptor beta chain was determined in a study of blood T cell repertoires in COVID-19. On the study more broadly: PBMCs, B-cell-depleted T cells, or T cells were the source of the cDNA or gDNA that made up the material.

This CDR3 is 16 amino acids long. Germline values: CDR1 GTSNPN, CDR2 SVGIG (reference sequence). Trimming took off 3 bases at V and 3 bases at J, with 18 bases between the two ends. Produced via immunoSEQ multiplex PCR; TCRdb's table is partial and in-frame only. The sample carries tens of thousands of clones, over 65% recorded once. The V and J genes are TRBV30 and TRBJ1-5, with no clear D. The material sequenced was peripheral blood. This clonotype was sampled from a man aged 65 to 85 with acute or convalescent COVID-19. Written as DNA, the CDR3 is TGTGCCTGGAGGGATGGCAACAGTGGTTACAATCAGCCCCAGCATTTT. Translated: CAWRDGNSGYNQPQHF.